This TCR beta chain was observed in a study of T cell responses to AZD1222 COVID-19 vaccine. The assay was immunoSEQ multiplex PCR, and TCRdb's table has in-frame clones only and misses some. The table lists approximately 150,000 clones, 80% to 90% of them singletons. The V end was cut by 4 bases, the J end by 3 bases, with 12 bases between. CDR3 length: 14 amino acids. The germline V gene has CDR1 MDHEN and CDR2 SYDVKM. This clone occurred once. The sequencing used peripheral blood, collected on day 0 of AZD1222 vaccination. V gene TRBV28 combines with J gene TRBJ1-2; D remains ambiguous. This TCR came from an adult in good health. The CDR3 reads CASSSRPDDYGYTF. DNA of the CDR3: TGTGCCAGCAGTTCCCGGCCAGACGACTATGGCTACACCTTC.